Included here is one T cell receptor (beta chain) sequence, with context. Patients at the Seattle site were enrolled during active infection and followed longitudinally. This sample is part of a study of blood T cell repertoires in COVID-19. Study-wide background: Researchers got acute and convalescent COVID-19 samples from the United States, Italy and Spain. T cells, B-cell-depleted T cells, or PBMCs provided the cDNA or gDNA that served as material.

CDR3 size: 15 residues. V lost 2 bases, J lost 2 bases, and 3 bases stayed unmatched. Germline CDR1 MNHEY, CDR2 SMNVEV (reference sequence). The data were produced by immunoSEQ multiplex PCR, yet TCRdb's version contains in-frame clones alone and is incomplete. Of about 92,000 clones listed, 87% are singletons. The chain carries TRBV27 and TRBJ1-5, with 7 bases fitting TRBD1. Sequenced material: peripheral blood. The source of this sequence is a woman aged 55-69 years with COVID-19, enrolled during active disease. CDR3 region: CASSLVGTGNQPQHF. Written as DNA, the CDR3 is TGTGCCAGCAGTTTAGTTGGGACAGGCAATCAGCCCCAGCATTTT.